This is a list of T cell receptor beta chains from one sample in a study of blood T cell repertoires in COVID-19. Using immunoSEQ multiplex PCR, the repertoire was profiled, and TCRdb retains in-frame clones only, with some absent. Here the sample spans roughly 200,000 clones, 88% being singletons. Input material: peripheral blood. The receptors come from a man aged 45-60 years with COVID-19, enrolled during active disease. CDR3s include the opening cysteine and the closing phenylalanine or tryptophan. The D gene is left open where the match is weak. Clone size appears in some rows only: once, few, many, or a class for an expanded clone.

.	TRBJ1-6	.	TRBV27	CASSFQSGKAYNSPLHF	TGTGCCAGCAGTTTCCAATCAGGGAAGGCCTATAATTCACCCCTCCACTTT
.	TRBJ2-7	.	TRBV30	CAWSGRGASSSYEQYF	TGTGCCTGGAGTGGACGGGGGGCCTCCAGCTCCTACGAGCAGTACTTC
TRBD2	TRBJ2-1	.	TRBV9	CASSVAGGGGSYNEQFF	TGTGCCAGCAGCGTAGCGGGTGGCGGGGGGTCCTACAATGAGCAGTTCTTC
.	TRBJ2-1	few	TRBV6-4	CASSGSTRGSHNEQFF	TGTGCCAGCAGTGGTTCAACGCGGGGCTCTCACAATGAGCAGTTCTTC
.	TRBJ2-2	.	TRBV5-1	CASTLRHSDTGELFF	TGCGCCAGCACGTTGAGACATTCGGACACCGGGGAGCTGTTTTTT
TRBD2	TRBJ2-1	.	TRBV2	CAQQRGREDRNFGSYNEQFF	TGTGCCCAGCAGCGGGGGCGGGAGGATCGCAACTTTGGGTCCTACAATGAGCAGTTCTTC
.	TRBJ2-3	.	TRBV14	CASSEASGTDTQYF	TGTGCCAGCAGCGAGGCTAGCGGCACAGATACGCAGTATTTT
.	TRBJ2-3	.	TRBV4-3	CASSLDYGTTSTDTQYF	TGCGCCAGCAGCCTAGACTATGGGACAACTAGCACAGATACGCAGTATTTT
TRBD2	TRBJ2-2	.	TRBV19	CASSMRGGLTGELFF	TGTGCCAGTAGTATGCGGGGGGGCCTAACCGGGGAGCTGTTTTTT
.	TRBJ1-1	few	TRBV30	CAWSPQGRAFF	TGTGCCTGGAGTCCACAGGGCCGGGCTTTCTTT
.	TRBJ2-7	.	TRBV2	CASSHPQTGTTWYEQYF	TGTGCCAGCAGTCACCCTCAGACAGGTACGACTTGGTACGAGCAGTACTTC
.	TRBJ2-5	.	TRBV12-3/TRBV12-4	CASSFRETQYF	TGTGCCAGCAGTTTCCGGGAGACCCAGTACTTC
.	TRBJ2-3	.	TRBV30	CAWSDARGTDTQYF	TGTGCCTGGAGCGACGCACGGGGCACAGATACGCAGTATTTT
TRBD2	TRBJ2-1	once	TRBV9	CASSVATPGRAGGEQFF	TGTGCCAGCAGCGTAGCTACGCCCGGGAGGGCCGGTGGTGAGCAGTTCTTC
.	TRBJ1-5	.	TRBV19	CASSNDRSQPQHF	TGTGCCAGTAGTAACGACCGGAGTCAGCCCCAGCATTTT
TRBD1	TRBJ1-1	.	TRBV6-2/TRBV6-3	CASSYSPTGITMNTEAFF	TGTGCCAGCAGTTACTCCCCGACAGGGATAACGATGAACACTGAAGCTTTCTTT
.	TRBJ2-2	.	TRBV6-5	CASSPPHSPTGELFF	TGTGCCAGCAGTCCCCCCCACAGCCCCACCGGGGAGCTGTTTTTT
.	TRBJ1-6	.	TRBV7-2	CASSFAEPAGLNSPLHF	TGTGCCAGCAGCTTCGCAGAACCCGCAGGGCTTAATTCACCCCTCCACTTT
TRBD1	TRBJ2-7	.	TRBV7-2	CASSSRTGTSYEQYF	TGTGCCAGCAGCTCTAGGACAGGGACGTCCTACGAGCAGTACTTC
TRBD1	TRBJ1-1	.	TRBV10-3	CAISESIQGATEAFF	TGTGCCATCAGTGAGTCGATCCAGGGGGCCACTGAAGCTTTCTTT
TRBD2	TRBJ2-2	.	TRBV6-1	CASSAGLAGGSGGELFF	TGTGCCAGCAGTGCCGGACTAGCGGGAGGATCGGGCGGGGAGCTGTTTTTT
TRBD2	TRBJ2-7	.	TRBV6-1	CASSETPPGGGYEQYF	TGTGCCAGCAGTGAAACGCCCCCGGGAGGCGGCTACGAGCAGTACTTC
TRBD1	TRBJ2-5	.	TRBV18	CASSLDRVRETQYF	TGTGCCAGCTCACTGGACAGGGTCCGAGAGACCCAGTACTTC
.	TRBJ1-3	.	TRBV7-8	CASSPRGNSGNTIYF	TGTGCCAGCAGCCCAAGGGGGAACTCTGGAAACACCATATATTTT
TRBD2	TRBJ2-3	.	TRBV6-5	CASSQMGGLTDTQYF	TGTGCCAGCAGCCAAATGGGAGGGTTGACAGATACGCAGTATTTT
TRBD1	TRBJ1-4	.	TRBV2	CASSPQGQGLELFF	TGTGCCAGCAGTCCCCAGGGACAGGGATTGGAACTGTTTTTT
.	TRBJ2-5	.	TRBV18	CASSPFGQETQYF	TGTGCCAGCTCACCTTTCGGCCAAGAGACCCAGTACTTC
.	TRBJ2-1	.	TRBV18	CASSPLVGAYNEQFF	TGTGCCAGCTCACCCCTGGTGGGAGCCTACAATGAGCAGTTCTTC
.	TRBJ2-4	once	TRBV6-5	CASTIGYIQYF	TGTGCCAGCACTATCGGGTACATTCAGTACTTC
TRBD1	TRBJ2-1	.	TRBV29-1	CSVGKTGLNEQFF	TGCAGCGTGGGTAAGACAGGGCTTAATGAGCAGTTCTTC
TRBD1	TRBJ2-7	few	TRBV30	CAWSTGASYEQYF	TGTGCCTGGAGCACAGGGGCCTCCTACGAGCAGTACTTC
.	TRBJ2-5	few	TRBV19	CASSIDFQETQYF	TGTGCCAGTAGTATCGACTTTCAAGAGACCCAGTACTTC
.	TRBJ2-3	.	TRBV27	CASSYGGAADTQYF	TGTGCCAGCAGTTATGGGGGGGCCGCAGATACGCAGTATTTT
.	TRBJ1-4	.	TRBV19	CASTHGWNANEKLFF	TGTGCCAGCACTCACGGGTGGAACGCGAATGAAAAACTGTTTTTT
.	TRBJ1-2	.	TRBV28	CASSPLWGGNGYTF	TGTGCCAGCAGCCCACTTTGGGGGGGAAATGGCTACACCTTC
.	TRBJ2-5	.	TRBV11-2	CASSLDPGTRETQYF	TGTGCCAGCAGCTTAGATCCTGGGACTCGGGAGACCCAGTACTTC
TRBD2	TRBJ2-1	.	TRBV10-1	CASSHGTSGSSEQFF	TGCGCCAGCAGCCACGGGACTAGCGGGAGTAGCGAGCAGTTCTTC
.	TRBJ2-2	once	TRBV27	CASSLTVNTGELFF	TGTGCCAGCAGTTTGACAGTAAACACCGGGGAGCTGTTTTTT
TRBD2	TRBJ2-7	.	TRBV6-2/TRBV6-3	CAGSHATSGGPGEQYF	TGTGCCGGCAGCCACGCGACTAGCGGGGGACCGGGCGAGCAGTACTTC
.	TRBJ2-7	.	TRBV5-4	CASSGGGAEQYF	TGTGCCAGCAGCGGAGGGGGGGCGGAGCAGTACTTC
TRBD2	TRBJ2-1	few	TRBV19	CASSIPASGPSYNEQFF	TGTGCCAGTAGTATTCCGGCTAGCGGGCCCTCCTACAATGAGCAGTTCTTC
TRBD2	TRBJ2-1	.	TRBV27	CASTGPGGSAYNEQFF	TGTGCCAGCACCGGCCCCGGCGGGAGCGCGTACAATGAGCAGTTCTTC
TRBD2	TRBJ2-2	.	TRBV19	CASSQSGGGFAGELFF	TGTGCCAGTAGTCAAAGCGGGGGTGGGTTCGCCGGGGAGCTGTTTTTT
TRBD2	TRBJ2-5	.	TRBV19	CASSIGGLADGETQYF	TGTGCCAGTAGTATCGGAGGACTAGCAGACGGAGAGACCCAGTACTTC
TRBD2	TRBJ2-1	few	TRBV7-6	CASSLSPTLLAGGQEQFF	TGTGCCAGCAGCTTATCGCCCACCCTACTAGCGGGAGGTCAGGAGCAGTTCTTC
TRBD2	TRBJ2-1	many	TRBV3-1/TRBV3-2	CASSQALTSGNEQFF	TGTGCCAGCAGCCAAGCCCTTACTAGCGGCAATGAGCAGTTCTTC
TRBD1	TRBJ2-5	once	TRBV3-1/TRBV3-2	CASGPGTGQETQYF	TGTGCCAGCGGCCCCGGGACAGGGCAAGAGACCCAGTACTTC
TRBD1	TRBJ2-2	.	TRBV28	CASGPGTAPTGELFF	TGTGCCAGCGGTCCTGGGACAGCCCCGACCGGGGAGCTGTTTTTT
TRBD1	TRBJ2-7	.	TRBV18	CASSPRGTGNYEQYF	TGTGCCAGCTCACCGCGGGGGACAGGGAACTACGAGCAGTACTTC
.	TRBJ1-3	.	TRBV4-1	CASSQEFGGTTGNTIYF	TGCGCCAGCAGCCAAGAATTCGGGGGGACAACTGGAAACACCATATATTTT
TRBD2	TRBJ2-1	.	TRBV3-1/TRBV3-2	CASSHFRTSGTNEQFF	TGTGCCAGCAGCCATTTCCGCACTAGCGGGACCAATGAGCAGTTCTTC